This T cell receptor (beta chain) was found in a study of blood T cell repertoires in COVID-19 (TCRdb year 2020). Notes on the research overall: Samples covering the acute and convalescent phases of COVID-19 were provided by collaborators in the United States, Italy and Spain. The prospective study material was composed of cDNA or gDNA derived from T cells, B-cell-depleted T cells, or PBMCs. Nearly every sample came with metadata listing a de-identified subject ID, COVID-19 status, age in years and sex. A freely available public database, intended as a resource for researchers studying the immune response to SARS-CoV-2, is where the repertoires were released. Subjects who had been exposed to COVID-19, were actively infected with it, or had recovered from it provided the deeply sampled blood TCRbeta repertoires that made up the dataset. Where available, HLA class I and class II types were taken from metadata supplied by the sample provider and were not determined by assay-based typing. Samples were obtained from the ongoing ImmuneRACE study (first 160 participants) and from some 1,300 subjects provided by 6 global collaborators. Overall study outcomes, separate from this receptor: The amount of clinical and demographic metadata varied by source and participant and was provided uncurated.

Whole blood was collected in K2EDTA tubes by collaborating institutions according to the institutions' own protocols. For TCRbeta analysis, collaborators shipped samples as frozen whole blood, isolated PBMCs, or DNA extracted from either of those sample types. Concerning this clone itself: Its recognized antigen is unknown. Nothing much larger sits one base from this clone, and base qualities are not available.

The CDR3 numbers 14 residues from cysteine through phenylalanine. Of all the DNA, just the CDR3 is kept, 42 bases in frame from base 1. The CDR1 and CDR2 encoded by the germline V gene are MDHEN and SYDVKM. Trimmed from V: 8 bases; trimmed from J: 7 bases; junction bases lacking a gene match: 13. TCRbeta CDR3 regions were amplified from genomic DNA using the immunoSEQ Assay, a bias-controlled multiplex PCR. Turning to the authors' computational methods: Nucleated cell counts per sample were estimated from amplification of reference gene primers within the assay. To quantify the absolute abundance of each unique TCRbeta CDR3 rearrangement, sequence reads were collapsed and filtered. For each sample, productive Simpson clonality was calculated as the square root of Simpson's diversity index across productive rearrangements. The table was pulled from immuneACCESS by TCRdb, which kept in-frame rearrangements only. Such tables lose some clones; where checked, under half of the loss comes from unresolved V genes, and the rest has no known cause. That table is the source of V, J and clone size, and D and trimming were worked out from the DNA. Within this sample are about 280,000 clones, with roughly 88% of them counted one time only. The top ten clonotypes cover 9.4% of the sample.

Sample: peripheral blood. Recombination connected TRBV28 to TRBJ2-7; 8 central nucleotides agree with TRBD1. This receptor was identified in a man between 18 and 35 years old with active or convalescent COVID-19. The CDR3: CASLPGGWPREQYF. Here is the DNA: TGTGCCAGCCTACCAGGGGGCTGGCCTAGAGAGCAGTACTTC.